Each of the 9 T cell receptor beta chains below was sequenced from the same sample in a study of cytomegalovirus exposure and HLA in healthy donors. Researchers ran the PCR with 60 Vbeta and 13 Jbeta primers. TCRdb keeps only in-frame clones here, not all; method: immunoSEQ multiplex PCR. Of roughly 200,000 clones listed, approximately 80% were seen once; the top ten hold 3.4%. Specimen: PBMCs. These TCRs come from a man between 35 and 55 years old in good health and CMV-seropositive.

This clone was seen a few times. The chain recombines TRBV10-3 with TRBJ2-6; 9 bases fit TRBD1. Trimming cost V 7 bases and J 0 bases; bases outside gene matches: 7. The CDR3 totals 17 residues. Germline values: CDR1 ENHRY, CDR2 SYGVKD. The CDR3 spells CAITPGQGSSGANVLTF. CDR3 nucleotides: TGTGCCATCACCCCGGGACAGGGCAGCTCTGGGGCCAACGTCCTGACTTTC.

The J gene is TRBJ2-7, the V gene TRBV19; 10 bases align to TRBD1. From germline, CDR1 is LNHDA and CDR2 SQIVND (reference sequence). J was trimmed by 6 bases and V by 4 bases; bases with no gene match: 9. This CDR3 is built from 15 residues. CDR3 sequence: CASSTSSRDRGEQYF. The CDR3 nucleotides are TGTGCCAGTAGTACCTCCAGCCGGGACAGGGGCGAGCAGTACTTC. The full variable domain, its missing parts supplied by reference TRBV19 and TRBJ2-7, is DGGITQSPKYLFRKEGQNVTLSCEQNLNHDAMYWYRQDPGQGLRLIYYSQIVNDFQKGDIAEGYSVSREKKESFPLTVTSAQKNPTAFYLCASSTSSRDRGEQYFGPGTRLTVT.

The CDR3: CATYGGSNEQFF. CDR3 nucleotides: TGTGCCACCTACGGGGGGTCCAATGAGCAGTTCTTC. J is TRBJ2-1 and V is TRBV28, with 7 nucleotides matching TRBD2. Germline CDR1 reads MDHEN; CDR2 reads SYDVKM. The CDR3 contains 12 residues. V was clipped by 10 bases and J by 6 bases; unmatched bases: 6.

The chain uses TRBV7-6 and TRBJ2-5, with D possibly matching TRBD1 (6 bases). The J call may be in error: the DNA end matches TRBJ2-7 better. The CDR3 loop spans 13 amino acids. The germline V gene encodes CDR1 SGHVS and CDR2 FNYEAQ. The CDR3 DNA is TGTGCCAGCAGCCGAAATGGACAGTTCGAGCAGTACTTC. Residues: CASSRNGQFEQYF.

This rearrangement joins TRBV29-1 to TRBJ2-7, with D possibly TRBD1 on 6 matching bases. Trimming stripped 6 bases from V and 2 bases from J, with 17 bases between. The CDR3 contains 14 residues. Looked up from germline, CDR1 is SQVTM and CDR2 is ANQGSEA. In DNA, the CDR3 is TGCAGCGTGGCGGAGACAGGACTTACCTACGAGCAGTACTTC. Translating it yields CSVAETGLTYEQYF.

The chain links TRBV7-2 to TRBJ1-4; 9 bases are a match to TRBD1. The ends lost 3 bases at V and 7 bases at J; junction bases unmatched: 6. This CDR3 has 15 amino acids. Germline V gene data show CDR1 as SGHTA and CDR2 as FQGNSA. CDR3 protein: CASSFFGTGSEKLFF. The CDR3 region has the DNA TGTGCCAGCAGCTTCTTCGGGACAGGGAGTGAAAAACTGTTTTTT.

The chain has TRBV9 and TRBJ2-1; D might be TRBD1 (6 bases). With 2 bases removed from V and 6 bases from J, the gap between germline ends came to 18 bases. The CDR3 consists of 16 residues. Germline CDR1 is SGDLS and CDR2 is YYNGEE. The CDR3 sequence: CASSVSGVPEINEQFF. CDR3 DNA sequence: TGTGCCAGCAGCGTTTCAGGGGTCCCCGAGATCAATGAGCAGTTCTTC.

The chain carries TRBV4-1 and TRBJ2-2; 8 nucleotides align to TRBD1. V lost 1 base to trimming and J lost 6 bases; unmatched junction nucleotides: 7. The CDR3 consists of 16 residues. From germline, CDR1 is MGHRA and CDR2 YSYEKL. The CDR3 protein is CASSQVWTGSAGELFF. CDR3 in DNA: TGCGCCAGCAGCCAAGTTTGGACAGGGTCAGCCGGGGAGCTGTTTTTT.

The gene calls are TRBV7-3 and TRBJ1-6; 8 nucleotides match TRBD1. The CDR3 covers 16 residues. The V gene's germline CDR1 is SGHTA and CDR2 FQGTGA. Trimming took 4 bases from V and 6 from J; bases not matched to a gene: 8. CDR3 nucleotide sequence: TGTGCCAGCAGCTCCCCGGGGGGACAGGTTAATTCACCCCTCCACTTT. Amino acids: CASSSPGGQVNSPLHF.